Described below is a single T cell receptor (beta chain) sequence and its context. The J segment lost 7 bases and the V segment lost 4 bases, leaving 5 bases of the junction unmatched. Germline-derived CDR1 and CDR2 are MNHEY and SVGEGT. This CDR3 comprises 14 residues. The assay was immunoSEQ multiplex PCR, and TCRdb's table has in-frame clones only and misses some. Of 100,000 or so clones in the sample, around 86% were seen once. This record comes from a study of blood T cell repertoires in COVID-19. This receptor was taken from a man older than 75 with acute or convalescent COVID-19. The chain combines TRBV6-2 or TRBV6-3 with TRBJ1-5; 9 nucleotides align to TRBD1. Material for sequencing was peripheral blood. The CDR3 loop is CASSSRDREQPQHF. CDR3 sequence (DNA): TGTGCCAGCAGTTCCCGGGACAGGGAGCAGCCCCAGCATTTT.